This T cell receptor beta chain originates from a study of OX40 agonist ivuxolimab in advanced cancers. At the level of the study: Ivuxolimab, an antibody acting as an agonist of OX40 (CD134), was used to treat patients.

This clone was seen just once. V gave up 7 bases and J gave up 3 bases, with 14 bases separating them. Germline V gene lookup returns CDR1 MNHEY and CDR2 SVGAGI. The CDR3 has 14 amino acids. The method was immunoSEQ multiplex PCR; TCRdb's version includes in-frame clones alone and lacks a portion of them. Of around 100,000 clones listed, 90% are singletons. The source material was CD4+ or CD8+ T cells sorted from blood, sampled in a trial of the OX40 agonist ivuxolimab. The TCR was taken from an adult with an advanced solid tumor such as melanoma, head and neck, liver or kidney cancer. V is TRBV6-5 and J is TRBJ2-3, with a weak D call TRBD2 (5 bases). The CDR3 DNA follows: TGTGCCAGCACTGGGAGAACTAGTACAGATACGCAGTATTTT. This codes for CASTGRTSTDTQYF.